This T cell receptor (beta chain) was sequenced in a study of shared clonotypes between healthy human individuals. Notes on the study in general: Clonotypes shared by all four donors outscored non-shared clonotypes in generation probability.

It was roughly 210 ng DNA, 25,000 to 35,000 T cell genomes, that sorted-subset replicate PCRs used. Profiling relied on immunoSEQ multiplex PCR, and the TCRdb table lists in-frame clones only, not all of them. Of about 680,000 clones detected, about 90% appear once; the ten largest clones hold approximately 24%. The V and J ends lost 5 bases and 1 base respectively, with 8 bases between them. CDR3 length equals 13 residues. Per the germline V gene, CDR1 is PRHDT and CDR2 is FYEKMQ (reference sequence). Concerning this clone itself: Its antigen is unknown. This sample includes further DNA sequences coding for the same CDR3.

Terminally differentiated effector memory CD45RA+ cells were excluded from the naive CD8 cells, which were CD45RO-negative and positively selected for CCR7. Those who donated, Caucasian adults without exception, all lived in Nashville, Tennessee. This receptor was taken from a man aged 30 to 39 in good health. This chain connects TRBV13 to TRBJ1-1; D gene uncertain. Source material: naive CD8+ T cells sorted from blood. For the CDR3, the DNA is TGTGCCAGCAGCCCCGGCGAGAACACTGAAGCTTTCTTT. Protein: CASSPGENTEAFF.